This T cell receptor (beta chain) was observed in a study of cytomegalovirus exposure and HLA in healthy donors. Study-wide results and limits: It was likely that a cluster of highly shared sequence variants was a sequencing artifact.

PCR used 60 Vbeta primers and 13 Jbeta primers. Sequenced by immunoSEQ multiplex PCR; TCRdb stores in-frame clones only, minus some. The table shows 150,000 to 200,000 clones, with approximately 84% occurring only once. V lost 1 base and J lost 0; bases outside the gene matches: 10. The CDR3 is 18 amino acids. Per germline, CDR1 SGHVS and CDR2 FQNEAQ. In regard to this clone: Its matching antigen is unknown.

The gene calls are TRBV7-8 and TRBJ1-1; 8 positions match TRBD1. The TCR was taken from a girl under 18 in good health and CMV-seropositive. The sequenced sample was PBMCs. The CDR3 DNA follows: TGTGCCAGCAGCTTAGTGCAGGGGGCCTCTGATATGAACACTGAAGCTTTCTTT. It encodes CASSLVQGASDMNTEAFF.